The 9 T cell receptor beta chains reported below all come from one sample, sequenced in a study of blood T cell repertoires in COVID-19. Only in-frame clones appear in the TCRdb table, and some are missing; sequencing was by immunoSEQ multiplex PCR. Here the sample spans tens of thousands of clones, around nine tenths being singletons. Sequencing input: peripheral blood. These receptors were obtained from a man in his fifties or sixties with acute or convalescent COVID-19.

The genes are TRBV12-5 and TRBJ2-1, with 9 bases identical to TRBD1. CDR3 length: 16 residues. The V gene end was trimmed by 2 bases and the J gene end by 4 bases; junction bases not matched to a gene: 6. Germline-derived CDR1 and CDR2 are LGHNT and FRNRAP. The CDR3 reads CASGLTGQGVYNEQFF. The CDR3, as DNA: TGTGCTAGTGGTTTGACGGGACAGGGCGTTTACAATGAGCAGTTCTTC.

Here the CDR3 DNA reads TGTGCCAGCTCACAGGACAGTTCTAATGAAAAACTGTTTTTT. Translated, it gives CASSQDSSNEKLFF. This rearrangement joins TRBV18 to TRBJ1-4, with D possibly matching TRBD1 (6 bases). Germline V gene data show CDR1 as KGHSH and CDR2 as LQKENI. V shed 4 bases and J shed 3 bases, with 9 bases lying between them. The CDR3 runs 14 residues.

As to this clone: Other nucleotide sequences in the sample specify the same CDR3. The rearrangement joins TRBV7-8 to TRBJ1-2; D remains unclear. Trimming removed 1 base at V and 2 bases at J, with 8 bases between. The CDR3 covers 14 residues. CDR1 is SGHVS, CDR2 FQNEAQ, per germline. The chain's CDR3 is CASSLGAGNYGYTF. CDR3 DNA: TGTGCCAGCAGCTTAGGGGCTGGGAACTATGGCTACACCTTC.

This sequence joins TRBV5-4 and TRBJ2-2, with TRBD2 matching over 7 bases. The CDR3 loop spans 15 amino acids. The trim removed 0 bases at V and 3 bases at J, leaving 2 bases unmatched. The germline gives CDR1 SGHNT, CDR2 YYREEE (reference sequence). The CDR3 DNA reads as TGTGCCAGCAGCTTGGTGGCGGGGGACACCGGGGAGCTGTTTTTT. Protein: CASSLVAGDTGELFF.

This rearrangement joins TRBV29-1 to TRBJ2-3, with 14 positions matching TRBD2. Unmatched junction bases numbered 4, after V lost 4 bases and J lost 4 bases. Germline V gene data show CDR1 as SQVTM and CDR2 as ANQGSEA. The CDR3 is made up of 15 amino acids. CDR3 in amino acids: CSVAGTSGGADTQYF. CDR3 coding DNA: TGCAGCGTTGCGGGGACTAGCGGGGGAGCAGATACGCAGTATTTT.

Concerning this clone: A much larger clonotype is one base distant, so this may be a read error. This chain connects TRBV5-4 to TRBJ2-7; TRBD2 aligns across 10 bases. This CDR3 has 14 amino acids. V was clipped by 4 bases and J by 0 bases; unmatched bases: 1. CDR1 is SGHNT, CDR2 YYREEE, per germline (reference sequence). The CDR3 is CASSPSGGSYEQYF. The CDR3 DNA reads as TGTGCCAGCAGCCCTAGCGGGGGCTCCTACGAGCAGTACTTC.

This chain joins TRBV7-3 and TRBJ2-2, with D possibly being TRBD2 (6 bases). CDR3 size: 16 residues. CDR1 and CDR2 (germline): SGHTA, FQGTGA. Trimming left V 2 bases short and J 1 base short, with 11 bases between. CDR3 coding DNA: TGTGCCAGCAGCTTAGGGGGAGGACGGAACACCGGGGAGCTGTTTTTT. Encoded protein: CASSLGGGRNTGELFF.

The CDR3 bases are TGTGCCAGCAGCTTAGCAGTGGCTAGCGGGGCTTCCTACGAGCAGTACTTC. Translated: CASSLAVASGASYEQYF. The rearrangement uses TRBV7-8 and TRBJ2-7; TRBD2 matches at 9 bases. The CDR3 loop spans 17 amino acids. Germline CDR1 and CDR2: SGHVS and FQNEAQ. After removal of 0 bases from V and 1 base from J, the junction contained 7 bases not matched to a gene.

This chain links TRBV7-2 with TRBJ1-1, with 7 bases fitting TRBD1. With V trimmed by 4 bases and J by 5 bases, 10 bases remained unmatched. This CDR3 spans 15 amino acids. CDR1 is SGHTA and CDR2 is FQGNSA in the germline V gene. The CDR3 reads CASSSSRQGNTEAFF. CDR3 nucleotides: TGTGCCAGCAGCTCAAGTAGACAGGGAAATACTGAAGCTTTCTTT.